This TCR beta chain was captured by sequencing in a study of blood T cell repertoires in COVID-19. Which cohort a participant joined came from the clinical history participants gave. Unmatched junction bases numbered 5, after V lost 3 bases and J lost 8 bases. The length of the CDR3 is 16 residues. Germline V gene sequence: CDR1 KGHDR, CDR2 SFDVKD. Original handling: Estimation of nucleated cell counts was performed using reference gene primer amplification. Clones were sequenced by immunoSEQ multiplex PCR, and TCRdb holds only the in-frame ones, with some missing. The V and J calls and the clone size are those of that table, but D and trimming were determined from the DNA. The sample has approximately 250,000 clones, approximately 79% seen once.

The sequenced material came from PBMCs or T cells enriched from blood (not recorded which). The chain joins TRBV24-1 to TRBJ2-1; 14 bases match TRBD2. The clonotype comes from a man aged 30 to 45 with acute COVID-19. The CDR3 bases are TGTGCCACCAGTGATCGACTAGCGGGGGGGCTCTATGAGCAGTTCTTC. Translating gives CATSDRLAGGLYEQFF.